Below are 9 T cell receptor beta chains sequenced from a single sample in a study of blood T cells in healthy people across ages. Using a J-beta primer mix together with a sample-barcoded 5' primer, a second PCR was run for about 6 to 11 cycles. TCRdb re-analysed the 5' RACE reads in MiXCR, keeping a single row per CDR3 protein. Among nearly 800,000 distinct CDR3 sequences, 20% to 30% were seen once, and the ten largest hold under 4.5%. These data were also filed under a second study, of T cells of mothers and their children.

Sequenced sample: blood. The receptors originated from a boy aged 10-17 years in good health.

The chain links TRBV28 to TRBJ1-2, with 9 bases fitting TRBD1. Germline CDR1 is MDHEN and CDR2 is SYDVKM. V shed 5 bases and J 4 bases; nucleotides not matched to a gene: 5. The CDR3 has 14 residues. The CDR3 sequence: CASSSTGGSYGYTF. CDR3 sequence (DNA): TGTGCCAGCAGTAGTACAGGGGGCAGCTATGGCTACACCTTC.

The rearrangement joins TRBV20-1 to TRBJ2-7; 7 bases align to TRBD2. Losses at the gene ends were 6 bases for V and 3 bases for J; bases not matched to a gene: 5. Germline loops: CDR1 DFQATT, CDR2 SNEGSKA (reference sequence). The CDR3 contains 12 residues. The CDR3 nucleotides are TGCAGTGCGGCAGCGGGGATCTACGAGCAGTACTTC. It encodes CSAAAGIYEQYF.

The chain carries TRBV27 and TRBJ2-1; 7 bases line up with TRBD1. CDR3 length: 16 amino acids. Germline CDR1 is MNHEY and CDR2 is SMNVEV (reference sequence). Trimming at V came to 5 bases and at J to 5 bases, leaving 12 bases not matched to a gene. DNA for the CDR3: TGTGCCAGCAGTCAAAACAGGGGAATAATCCACAATGAGCAGTTCTTC. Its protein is CASSQNRGIIHNEQFF.

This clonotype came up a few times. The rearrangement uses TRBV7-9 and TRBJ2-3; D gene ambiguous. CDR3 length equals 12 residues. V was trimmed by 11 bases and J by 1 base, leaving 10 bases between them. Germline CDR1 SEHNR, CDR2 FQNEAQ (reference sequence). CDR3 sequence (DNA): TGTGCCGTCAGCTTCGGCACAGATACGCAGTATTTT. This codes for CAVSFGTDTQYF.

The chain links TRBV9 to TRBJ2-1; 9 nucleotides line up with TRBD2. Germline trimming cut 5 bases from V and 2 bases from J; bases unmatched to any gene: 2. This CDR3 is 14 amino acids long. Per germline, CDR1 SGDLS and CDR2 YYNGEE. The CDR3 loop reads CASSPSGTYNEQFF. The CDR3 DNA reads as TGTGCCAGCAGTCCTAGCGGGACCTACAATGAGCAGTTCTTC.

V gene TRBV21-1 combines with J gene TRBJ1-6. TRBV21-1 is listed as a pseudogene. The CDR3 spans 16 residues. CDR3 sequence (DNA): TGTGCCAGCAGCAATCAGGGGCACGGGAGGAATTCACCCCTCCACTTT. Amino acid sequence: CASSNQGHGRNSPLHF.

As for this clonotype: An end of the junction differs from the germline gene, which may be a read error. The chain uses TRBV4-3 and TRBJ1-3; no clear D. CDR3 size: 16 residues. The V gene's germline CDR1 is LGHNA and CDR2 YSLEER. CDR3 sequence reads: CAGSLDPSAPGNTIYF. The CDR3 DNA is TGCGCCGGCAGCCTAGATCCCTCCGCGCCTGGAAACACCATATATTTT.

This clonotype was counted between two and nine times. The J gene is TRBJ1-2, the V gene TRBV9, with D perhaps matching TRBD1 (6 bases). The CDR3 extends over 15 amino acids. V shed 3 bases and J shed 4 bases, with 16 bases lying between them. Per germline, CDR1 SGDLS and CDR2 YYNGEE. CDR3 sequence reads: CASSATDSRIYGYTF. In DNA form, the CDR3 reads TGTGCCAGCAGCGCAACGGACAGCCGGATCTATGGCTACACCTTC. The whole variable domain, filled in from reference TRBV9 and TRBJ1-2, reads DSGVTQTPKHLITATGQRVTLRCSPRSGDLSVYWYQQSLDQGLQFLIQYYNGEERAKGNILERFSAQQFPDLHSELNLSSLELGDSALYFCASSATDSRIYGYTFGSGTRLTVV.

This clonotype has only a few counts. CDR3 coding DNA: TGCGCCAGCAGCCAAGATTTTTGGACTAGCGGGTCGAACACCGGGGAGCTGTTTTTT. Encoded protein: CASSQDFWTSGSNTGELFF. The chain is built from TRBV4-3 and TRBJ2-2; TRBD2 matches at 11 bases. After removal of 0 bases from V and 0 bases from J, the junction contained 6 bases not matched to a gene. CDR1 and CDR2 (germline): LGHNA, YSLEER. The CDR3 is made up of 19 amino acids.